The rows below give T cell receptor beta chains drawn from one sample of a study of cytotoxic CD8 clonotypes in ibrutinib-treated CLL. Libraries were prepared by immunoSEQ multiplex PCR; TCRdb keeps only in-frame clonotypes and omits some of them. The sample gives roughly 200,000 clones, about 72% of which show up once; roughly 12% is in the top ten. Sequenced here: PBMCs, sampled after 24 months of ibrutinib treatment. The source of these receptors is a human donor with chronic lymphocytic leukemia. Both conserved end residues are trimmed from each CDR3. Size tells how often a clone was seen (once, few, many) or the class of an expanded clone, and some rows leave it out.

clone size,V gene,CDR3 protein
.,TRBV15,ATSRDQNNQPQH
.,TRBV10-3,ATALAPGTGELF
.,TRBV28,ASKWGGYGYT
.,TRBV15,ATSRGSPSNEKLF
few,TRBV15,ATSRPGTVT
.,TRBV5-1,ASSLLGDNEQF
.,TRBV6-1,ASSVVGGLGNQPQH
.,TRBV19,ASRFLAGGQGTGELF
.,TRBV11-1,ASSVTGTSFYNEQF
.,TRBV29-1,SVGQGIDYGYT
.,TRBV29-1,SVVGQRAYNEQF
few,TRBV10-3,AIRPGRRNTGELF
few,TRBV10-3,AISDFGAAGNIQY
once,TRBV9,ASSEGDVGVVH